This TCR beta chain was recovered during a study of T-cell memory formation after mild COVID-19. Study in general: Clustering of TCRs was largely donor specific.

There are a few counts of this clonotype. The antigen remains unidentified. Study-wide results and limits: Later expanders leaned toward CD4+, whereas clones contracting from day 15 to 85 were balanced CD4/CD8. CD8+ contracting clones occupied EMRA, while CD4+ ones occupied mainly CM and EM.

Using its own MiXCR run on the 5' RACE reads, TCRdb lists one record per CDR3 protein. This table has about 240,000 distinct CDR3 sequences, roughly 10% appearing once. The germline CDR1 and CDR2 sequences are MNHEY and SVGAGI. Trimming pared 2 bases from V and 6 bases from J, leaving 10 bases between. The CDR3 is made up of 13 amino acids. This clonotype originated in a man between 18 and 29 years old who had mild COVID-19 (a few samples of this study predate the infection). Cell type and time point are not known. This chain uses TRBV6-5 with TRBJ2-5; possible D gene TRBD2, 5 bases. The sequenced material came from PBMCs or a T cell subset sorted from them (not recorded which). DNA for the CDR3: TGTGCCAGCAGTTACGGGCCCGGGAAGACCCAGTACTTC. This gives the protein CASSYGPGKTQYF.